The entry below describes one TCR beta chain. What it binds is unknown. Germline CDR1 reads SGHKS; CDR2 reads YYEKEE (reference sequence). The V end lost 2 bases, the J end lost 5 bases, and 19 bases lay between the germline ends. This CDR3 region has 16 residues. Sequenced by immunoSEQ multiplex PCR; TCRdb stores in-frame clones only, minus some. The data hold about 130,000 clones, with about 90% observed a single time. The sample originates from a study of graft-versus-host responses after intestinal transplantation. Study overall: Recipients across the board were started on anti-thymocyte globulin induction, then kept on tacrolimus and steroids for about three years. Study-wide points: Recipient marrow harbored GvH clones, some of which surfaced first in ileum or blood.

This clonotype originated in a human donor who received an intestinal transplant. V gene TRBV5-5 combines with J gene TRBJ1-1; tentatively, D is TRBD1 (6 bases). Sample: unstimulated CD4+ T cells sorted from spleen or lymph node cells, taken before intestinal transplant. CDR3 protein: CASSFRWSGERTEAFF. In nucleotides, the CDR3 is TGTGCCAGCAGCTTTCGGTGGTCAGGGGAACGGACTGAAGCTTTCTTT.